This entry lists 8 T cell receptor beta chains sequenced from one sample in a study of T cell responses to AZD1222 COVID-19 vaccine. TCRdb's copy holds only in-frame clones and misses some; the assay was immunoSEQ multiplex PCR. The data contain some 110,000 clones, 65% to 85% of them singletons. Sequenced here: peripheral blood, sampled on day 0 of AZD1222 vaccination. The receptors here all came from an adult in good health.

DNA of the CDR3: TGTGCCAGTAGTAATCCAAGGGTGGGGGACACTGAAGCTTTCTTT. Its translation: CASSNPRVGDTEAFF. This chain connects TRBV19 to TRBJ1-1; D perhaps matches TRBD1 (5 bases). This CDR3 has 15 residues. The germline V and J ends were trimmed by 4 bases and 3 bases, with 15 bases remaining between them. Germline V gene data show CDR1 as LNHDA and CDR2 as SQIVND (reference sequence). Full variable domain (missing parts from reference TRBV19 and TRBJ1-1): DGGITQSPKYLFRKEGQNVTLSCEQNLNHDAMYWYRQDPGQGLRLIYYSQIVNDFQKGDIAEGYSVSREKKESFPLTVTSAQKNPTAFYLCASSNPRVGDTEAFFGQGTRLTVV.

V usage is TRBV4-3 and J usage is TRBJ2-7; 8 bases agree with TRBD2. The V gene end was trimmed by 0 bases and the J gene end by 3 bases; junction bases not matched to a gene: 4. The CDR3 consists of 15 residues. Germline assignment: CDR1 LGHNA and CDR2 YSLEER. The CDR3 DNA sequence: TGCGCCAGCAGCCAAGATCTCAGCGGGAGCTACGAGCAGTACTTC. Residues: CASSQDLSGSYEQYF.

V is TRBV2 and J is TRBJ1-4; D remains ambiguous. The germline V gene has CDR1 SNHLY and CDR2 FYNNEI. This CDR3 is built from 11 residues. Trimming pared 2 bases from V and 6 bases from J, leaving 1 base between. Written as DNA, the CDR3 is TGTGCCAGCAGTGAATATGAAAAACTGTTTTTT. Amino acid sequence: CASSEYEKLFF.

This chain joins TRBV27 and TRBJ1-6, with D tentatively TRBD1 (5 bases). The CDR3 runs to 16 residues. V shed 6 bases and J shed 0 bases, with 12 bases lying between them. The germline CDR1 and CDR2 sequences are MNHEY and SMNVEV (reference sequence). CDR3 DNA: TGTGCCAGCAGGCAGGGATTGGGCTCCTATAATTCACCCCTCCACTTT. Residues: CASRQGLGSYNSPLHF.

The genes are TRBV4-1 and TRBJ1-2; D remains ambiguous. This CDR3 is 12 amino acids long. CDR1 is MGHRA, CDR2 YSYEKL, per germline. The V and J ends lost 0 bases and 10 bases respectively, with 9 bases between them. The CDR3 loop is CASSQDSRSYTF. DNA for the CDR3: TGCGCCAGCAGCCAAGATTCGAGGTCCTACACCTTC.

The chain joins TRBV4-1 to TRBJ2-3; TRBD2 matches 11 bases. The CDR3 contains 16 residues. CDR1 MGHRA and CDR2 YSYEKL come from the germline V gene. V shed 4 bases and J 2 bases; nucleotides not matched to a gene: 5. The chain's CDR3 is CASSPGLADLTDTQYF. Here the CDR3 DNA reads TGCGCCAGCAGCCCGGGACTAGCGGATCTCACAGATACGCAGTATTTT.

The chain combines TRBV5-1 with TRBJ1-2; 7 bases fit TRBD1. This CDR3 has 15 residues. CDR1 SGHRS and CDR2 YFSETQ come from the germline V gene. The V and J ends lost 3 bases and 3 bases, in that order; junction bases with no gene match: 8. Here the CDR3 reads CASSSRGEQDYGYTF. The CDR3 bases are TGCGCCAGCAGCTCCAGGGGGGAGCAGGACTATGGCTACACCTTC.

The rearrangement links TRBV3-1 (or the pseudogene TRBV3-2) to TRBJ2-1; the match to TRBD2 covers 14 bases. V shed 4 bases, J shed 7 bases, and the junction held 15 bases outside the gene matches. The CDR3 consists of 19 residues. In germline, CDR1 is LGHDT, CDR2 YNNKEL (reference sequence). CDR3 in DNA: TGTGCCAGCAGCCCCAAGGGGGTCGGGGGACTAGCGGGAGTTAATGAGCAGTTCTTC. It encodes CASSPKGVGGLAGVNEQFF.